This T cell receptor (beta chain) came from a study of long-term antiretroviral therapy in people with HIV (dated by TCRdb to between 2021 and 2024). Broadly, across the study: The earliest samples were collected approximately a decade before the 2015 WHO recommendation for immediate ART, a period when ART was typically delayed until CD4 counts fell. A total of roughly 180 cryopreserved PBMC samples were contributed to the cohort by 30 adults with confirmed HIV infection, with samples collected serially over a mean of 6 years (range 1-12). Whether ART initiation and durable HIV suppression were associated with changes in peripheral blood TRB repertoire composition and diversity was tested in a retrospective serial study. Of the roughly 30 participants with HIV, approximately twelve were female. No cross-contamination during QIAcube processing was shown when test extractions of a monoclonal T-cell line were performed alongside about 30 polyclonal samples.

Via the germline V gene, CDR1 is SGDLS and CDR2 YYNGEE. The CDR3 has 15 amino acids, counting the end cysteine and phenylalanine. Only the CDR3 DNA is retained, 45 bases long and in frame from the first base. V drops 0 bases and J drops 4 bases, leaving 13 bases in between. Sequencing of the TRB variable region was done with the immunoSEQ hsTCRB v3.0 assay at survey level resolution. A depth of 40,000-50,000 T-cell genomes per sample was targeted for TRB sequencing. Pooled TRB libraries were sequenced on an Illumina MiSeq with a v3 150-cycle kit. Per the authors' processing: Repertoire analysis ran in R within a reproducible Nextflow workflow covering QC, data transformation and analysis. Custom analyses were implemented in LymphoSeq2, an R package for AIRR-Seq data exploration. A few samples that yielded fewer than 5000 total TRB sequences were excluded, so that fewer than 200 HIV repertoires were analyzed. Among the roughly 200 retained HIV repertoires, some 59 were collected before ART initiation and around 130 after ART initiation. Each repertoire was downsampled to 5000 TRB nucleotide sequences, and summary statistics were averaged across 100 downsampling iterations. Only TRB sequences with CDR3 regions of at least seven amino acids were retained for analysis. Diversity was measured with a Shannon entropy-derived clonality score and the Gini coefficient. In the repertoire networks, any two of the top 5000 CDR3 amino acid sequences were linked whenever the two sequences differed by an edit distance of one. Antigen specificity groups and MHC restriction were predicted for TRB CDR3 amino acid sequences with GLIPH2. To flag known CMV, EBV, HIV or tissue antigen associations, CDR3 amino acid sequences were matched against VDJdb and McPAS-TCR. Pre-ART, post-ART and control groups were compared with Wilcoxon signed-rank tests and Holm-Bonferroni correction. The table was pulled from immuneACCESS by TCRdb, which kept in-frame rearrangements only. Such tables lose some clones; where checked, under half of the loss comes from unresolved V genes, and the rest has no known cause. V, J and clone size reflect that table, while D and trimming were determined from the DNA. For this sample the table gives 25,000 to 30,000 clones, of which roughly 80% were detected only once. 14% of the sample is in the top ten clones.

As to this clone: The clone's antigen remains unknown. There are no base qualities to consult, and no much larger clone falls within one base.

Participants were included only if at least one PBMC sample before ART initiation and at least two post-ART samples were available. Every participant with HIV received treatment in the United States of America. Before DNA extraction, cryopreserved samples of about 0.95-11 million PBMC were thawed and then washed. At the time of the earliest PBMC sample for each participant with HIV, ages ranged from about 23 to 60 years. PBMC samples were contributed by each participant from 1-4 timepoints before ART initiation and 2-8 timepoints after ART initiation, with a median of 7 samples. Serial HIV viral load, CD4+ T-cell count, ART history and demographic data were obtained for every participant. Using a Qiagen kit on a QIAcube, genomic DNA was extracted from unsorted PBMC, with samples processed in batches of 12. General conclusions and limits of the study: ART initiation was associated with a significant increase in TRB diversity, but diversity stayed significantly below transplant donor controls even after long-term ART. Narrower CDR3 length ranges were observed in HIV repertoires than in controls, and an antigen-experienced repertoire with only a slight naive shift after ART was suggested by the network structure. No data were available on ART adherence, viral resistance or therapy changes, limiting inferences about post-ART repertoire changes. Because pre-ART samples had limited cell numbers, profiling was done on unsorted PBMC rather than on sorted CD4+ and CD8+ T cells. Because PBMC availability was limited, only the TCR beta chain was sequenced, with no alpha chain pairing. At every time point, the repertoire was dominated by expanded TRB clones first identified before ART initiation, although this dominance fluctuated and, in many PLHIV, declined after ART. The samples were dated from the mid-2000s to the late 2010s, and the ART regimens that were used may be less effective than current ART regimens.

This receptor was obtained from a man over 45 with HIV. The rearrangement combines TRBV9 with TRBJ1-2; TRBD1 is a weak D gene call, 5 bases matching. The sample consisted of unsorted PBMCs, taken 2.9 years after starting antiretroviral therapy. The CDR3 has the sequence CASSVAAGVTYGYTF. In nucleotides, the sequence is TGTGCCAGCAGCGTAGCAGCGGGGGTCACCTATGGCTACACCTTC. Here the CDR3 is joined to the reference TRBV9 and TRBJ1-2 genes, and the full variable domain is: DSGVTQTPKHLITATGQRVTLRCSPRSGDLSVYWYQQSLDQGLQFLIQYYNGEERAKGNILERFSAQQFPDLHSELNLSSLELGDSALYFCASSVAAGVTYGYTFGSGTRLTVV.